The clone carrying this TCR beta chain has only a few counts. Its antigen remains unknown. The ends were cut back, 1 base at V and 4 bases at J, with 11 bases in the middle. CDR3 size: 15 residues. Germline-derived CDR1 and CDR2 are SEHNR and FQNEAQ (reference sequence). The data were taken from a study of blood T cells in healthy people across ages. Using a J-beta primer mix together with a sample-barcoded 5' primer, a second PCR was run for about 6 to 11 cycles. No fewer than 3 million CDR3-containing paired-end reads came from each sample. TCRdb fed the 5' RACE reads into MiXCR, producing one record per CDR3 protein. Among fewer than 1.5 million distinct CDR3 sequences listed, approximately 40% were seen once. The study's findings and limits: Measured against age, TCR beta diversity per million T cells decreased in a roughly linear manner.

V and J are TRBV7-9 and TRBJ2-1; a weak D match, TRBD1 (6 bases). Sample: blood. The receptor was derived from a woman in her late teens or twenties in good health. The CDR3: CASSLVQGIYNEQFF. The DNA for the CDR3 is TGTGCCAGCAGCTTAGTGCAGGGGATTTACAATGAGCAGTTCTTC.